The next 10 T cell receptor beta chains were all read from a single sample in a study of cytomegalovirus exposure and HLA in healthy donors. Libraries were prepared by immunoSEQ multiplex PCR; TCRdb keeps only in-frame clonotypes and omits some of them. This table holds approximately 230,000 clones, over 75% found once. The specimen sequenced was PBMCs. The source of these receptors is a man between 18 and 29 years old in good health and CMV-seropositive.

On this clone: This same CDR3 is encoded by further DNA sequences in the sample. This chain connects TRBV5-1 to TRBJ1-1; no clear D gene. Germline V gene lookup returns CDR1 SGHRS and CDR2 YFSETQ. The CDR3 has 14 amino acids. V shed 0 bases and J shed 0 bases, with 6 bases lying between them. DNA for the CDR3: TGCGCCAGCAGCTTGGACAGTCTGAACACTGAAGCTTTCTTT. Protein sequence: CASSLDSLNTEAFF. Variable domain in full (rest from reference TRBV5-1 and TRBJ1-1): KAGVTQTPRYLIKTRGQQVTLSCSPISGHRSVSWYQQTPGQGLQFLFEYFSETQRNKGNFPGRFSGRQFSNSRSEMNVSTLELGDSALYLCASSLDSLNTEAFFGQGTRLTVV.

The chain uses TRBV27 and TRBJ2-1; TRBD2 aligns across 15 bases. The germline V gene has CDR1 MNHEY and CDR2 SMNVEV (reference sequence). The CDR3 extends over 17 amino acids. J gave up 0 bases and V 5 bases, and 2 bases lay outside the gene matches. The CDR3 region has the DNA TGTGCCAGCAGTAGGACTAGCGGGAGGGCCTCCTACAATGAGCAGTTCTTC. Protein: CASSRTSGRASYNEQFF.

The chain has TRBV5-6 and TRBJ2-5; 11 bases map to TRBD2. The CDR3 is 15 residues long. Germline trimming cut 5 bases from V and 5 bases from J; bases unmatched to any gene: 8. Germline lookup yields CDR1 SGHDT and CDR2 YYEEEE. Here the CDR3 reads CASSLAGGPGETQYF. Written as DNA, the CDR3 is TGTGCCAGCAGTTTAGCGGGAGGGCCAGGGGAGACCCAGTACTTC.

V and J are TRBV27 and TRBJ2-2; the D gene is possibly TRBD2 (5 bases). Germline CDR1 MNHEY, CDR2 SMNVEV (reference sequence). This CDR3 comprises 15 residues. V lost 6 bases and J 3 bases, leaving 14 bases between the germline ends. This CDR3 is CASSRGDRDTGELFF. The CDR3 coding sequence is TGTGCCAGCAGCCGGGGTGACCGAGACACCGGGGAGCTGTTTTTT.

The rearrangement joins TRBV28 to TRBJ2-6; TRBD1 is a possible D gene (5 bases). CDR1 and CDR2 (germline): MDHEN, SYDVKM. V was shortened by 6 bases and J by 0 bases, with 12 bases between the two germline ends. There are 16 residues in the CDR3. In nucleotides, the CDR3 is TGTGCCAGCAGCCCATCGACAGACTCTGGGGCCAACGTCCTGACTTTC. As protein: CASSPSTDSGANVLTF.

The rearrangement links TRBV6-5 to TRBJ2-5; the D gene could be TRBD1 or TRBD2 (5 bases each). Germline V gene data show CDR1 as MNHEY and CDR2 as SVGAGI. V was clipped by 2 bases and J by 4 bases, with 8 bases between them. The CDR3 is 13 residues long. CDR3 amino acids: CASSYRGPETQYF. CDR3 sequence (DNA): TGTGCCAGCAGTTACAGGGGACCAGAGACCCAGTACTTC.

This rearrangement joins TRBV4-1 to TRBJ2-5; D is possibly TRBD2 (5 bases). Trimming took off 1 base at V and 5 bases at J, with 20 bases between the two ends. The germline gives CDR1 MGHRA, CDR2 YSYEKL. CDR3 size: 17 residues. For the CDR3, the DNA is TGCGCCAGCAGCCAAGTGTTTAGGGATTCGGGATTGGAGACCCAGTACTTC. Its translation: CASSQVFRDSGLETQYF.

The chain carries TRBV4-2 and TRBJ1-1; 7 bases align to TRBD1. V was pared by 3 bases and J by 2 bases, with 6 bases of the junction left unmatched. Germline CDR1 is LGHNA and CDR2 is YNFKEQ. CDR3 length: 15 residues. CDR3 amino acids: CASSHADRDNTEAFF. The DNA of the CDR3 is TGTGCCAGCAGCCATGCAGACAGGGATAACACTGAAGCTTTCTTT.

The rearrangement links TRBV5-4 to TRBJ2-7; perhaps D is TRBD1 or TRBD2 (5 bases each). CDR1 and CDR2 from the germline V gene are SGHNT and YYREEE (reference sequence). The CDR3 loop spans 13 amino acids. V was shortened by 4 bases and J by 3 bases, with 11 bases between the two germline ends. CDR3 protein: CASSRDPLYEQYF. The CDR3 coding sequence is TGTGCCAGCAGCCGGGACCCTCTCTACGAGCAGTACTTC.

The CDR3 DNA follows: TGTGCCAGCAGCTTATACAGGGTTACGACCTTGCGGGAGCAGTACTTC. Residues: CASSLYRVTTLREQYF. The chain couples TRBV7-2 to TRBJ2-7; maybe TRBD1 (6 bases). CDR3 length: 16 amino acids. Germline lookup yields CDR1 SGHTA and CDR2 FQGNSA. Trimming removed 2 bases from V and 7 bases from J, with 21 bases in between.